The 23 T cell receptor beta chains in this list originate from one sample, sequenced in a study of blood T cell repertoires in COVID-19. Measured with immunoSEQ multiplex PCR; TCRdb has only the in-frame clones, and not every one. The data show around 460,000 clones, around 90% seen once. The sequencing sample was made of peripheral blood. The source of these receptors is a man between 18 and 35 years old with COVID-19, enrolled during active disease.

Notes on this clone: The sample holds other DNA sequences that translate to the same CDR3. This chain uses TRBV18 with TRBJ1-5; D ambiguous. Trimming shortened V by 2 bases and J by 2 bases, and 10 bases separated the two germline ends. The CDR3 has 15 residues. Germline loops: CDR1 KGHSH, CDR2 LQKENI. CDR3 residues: CASSPTGKGNQPQHF. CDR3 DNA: TGTGCCAGCTCACCAACGGGGAAAGGCAATCAGCCCCAGCATTTT.

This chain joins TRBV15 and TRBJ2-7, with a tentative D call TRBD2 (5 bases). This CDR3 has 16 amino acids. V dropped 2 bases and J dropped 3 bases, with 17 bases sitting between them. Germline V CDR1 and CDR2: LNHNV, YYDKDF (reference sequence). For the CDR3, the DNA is TGTGCCACCAGCAGAAGGACGGGGATCAGCCTCTACGAGCAGTACTTC. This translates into CATSRRTGISLYEQYF.

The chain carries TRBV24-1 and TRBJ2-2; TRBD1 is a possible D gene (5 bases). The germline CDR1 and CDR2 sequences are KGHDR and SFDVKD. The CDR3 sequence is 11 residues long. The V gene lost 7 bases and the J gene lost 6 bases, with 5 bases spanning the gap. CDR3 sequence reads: CATRQAGELFF. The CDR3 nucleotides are TGTGCCACCAGACAGGCCGGGGAGCTGTTTTTT.

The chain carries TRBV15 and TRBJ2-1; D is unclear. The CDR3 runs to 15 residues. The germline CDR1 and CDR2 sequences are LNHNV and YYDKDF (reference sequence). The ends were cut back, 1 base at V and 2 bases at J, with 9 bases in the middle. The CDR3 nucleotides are TGTGCCACCAGCAGAGTAACAGAGACCTACAATGAGCAGTTCTTC. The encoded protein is CATSRVTETYNEQFF.

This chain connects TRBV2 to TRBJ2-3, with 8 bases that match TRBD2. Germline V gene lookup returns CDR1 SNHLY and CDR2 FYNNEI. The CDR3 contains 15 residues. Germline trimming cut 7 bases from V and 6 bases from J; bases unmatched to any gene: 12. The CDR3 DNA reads TGTGCCAGCAAGTGGACGGGGGGGCTGGGGGATACGCAGTATTTT. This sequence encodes CASKWTGGLGDTQYF. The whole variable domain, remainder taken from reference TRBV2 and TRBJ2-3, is EPEVTQTPSHQVTQMGQEVILRCVPISNHLYFYWYRQILGQKVEFLVSFYNNEISEKSEIFDDQFSVERPDGSNFTLKIRSTKLEDSAMYFCASKWTGGLGDTQYFGPGTRLTVL.

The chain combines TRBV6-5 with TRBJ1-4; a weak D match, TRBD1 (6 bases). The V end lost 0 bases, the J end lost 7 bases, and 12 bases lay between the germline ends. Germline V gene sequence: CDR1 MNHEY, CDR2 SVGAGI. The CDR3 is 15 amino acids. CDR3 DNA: TGTGCCAGCAGTTACTCGCCAGGGGCGGGTGAAAAACTGTTTTTT. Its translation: CASSYSPGAGEKLFF.

The CDR3 region has the DNA TGCGCCAGCAGCTCCGGACTAGCGGGGGTTTTCGACACCGGGGAGCTGTTTTTT. It specifies CASSSGLAGVFDTGELFF. The chain links TRBV5-1 to TRBJ2-2; TRBD2 aligns across 13 bases. Germline-derived CDR1 and CDR2 are SGHRS and YFSETQ. V dropped 3 bases and J dropped 3; count of bases not matched to a gene: 8. The CDR3 runs 18 residues.

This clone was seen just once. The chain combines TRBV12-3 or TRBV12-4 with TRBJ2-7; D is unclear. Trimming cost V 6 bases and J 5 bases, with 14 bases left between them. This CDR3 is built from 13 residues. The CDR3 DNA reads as TGTGCCAGCAGCCTGGCGACACCCAACGAGCAGTACTTC. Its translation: CASSLATPNEQYF.

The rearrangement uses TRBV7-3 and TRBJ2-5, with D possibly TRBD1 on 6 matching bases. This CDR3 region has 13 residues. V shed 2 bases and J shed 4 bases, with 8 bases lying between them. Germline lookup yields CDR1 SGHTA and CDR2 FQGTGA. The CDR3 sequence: CASSLQGRETQYF. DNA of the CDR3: TGTGCCAGCAGCTTACAGGGGAGAGAGACCCAGTACTTC.

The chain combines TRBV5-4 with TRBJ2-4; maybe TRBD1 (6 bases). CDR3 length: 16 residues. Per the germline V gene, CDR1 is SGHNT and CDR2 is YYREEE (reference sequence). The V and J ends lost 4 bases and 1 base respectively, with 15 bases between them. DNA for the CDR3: TGTGCCAGCAGCCCTACCCAGGGGCTGGCCAAAAACATTCAGTACTTC. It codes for CASSPTQGLAKNIQYF.

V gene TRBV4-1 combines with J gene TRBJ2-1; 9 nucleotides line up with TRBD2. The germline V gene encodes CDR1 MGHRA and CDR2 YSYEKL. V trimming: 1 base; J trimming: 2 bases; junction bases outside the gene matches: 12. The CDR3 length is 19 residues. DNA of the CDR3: TGCGCCAGCAGCCAAGTGGTTAGCGGGGGCCATCGGACCTACAATGAGCAGTTCTTC. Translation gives CASSQVVSGGHRTYNEQFF.

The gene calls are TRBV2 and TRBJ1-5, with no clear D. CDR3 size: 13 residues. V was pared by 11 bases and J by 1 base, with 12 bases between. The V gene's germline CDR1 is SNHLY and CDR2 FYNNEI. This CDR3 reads CAGSRGSNQPQHF. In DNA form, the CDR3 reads TGTGCCGGCTCCAGAGGGAGCAATCAGCCCCAGCATTTT.

For the CDR3, the DNA is TGTGCCACCAGTGGAACGGGAAGGACAGATACGCAGTATTTT. Translation: CATSGTGRTDTQYF. The chain recombines TRBV24-1 with TRBJ2-3, with D maybe TRBD2 (5 bases). Germline-derived CDR1 and CDR2 are KGHDR and SFDVKD. There are 14 residues in the CDR3. Trimming cost V 5 bases and J 3 bases, with 11 bases left between them.

CDR3 region: CASSKVILSRGGTEAFF. The CDR3 bases are TGTGCCAGCAGCAAAGTAATTTTAAGTCGGGGGGGCACTGAAGCTTTCTTT. V is TRBV21-1 and J is TRBJ1-1. TRBV21-1 is flagged as a pseudogene. This CDR3 comprises 17 residues.

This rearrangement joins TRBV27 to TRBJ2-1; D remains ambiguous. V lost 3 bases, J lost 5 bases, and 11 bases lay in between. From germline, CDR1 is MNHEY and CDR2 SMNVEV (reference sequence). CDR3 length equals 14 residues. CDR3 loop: CASSFERGNNEQFF. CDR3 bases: TGTGCCAGCAGTTTCGAGCGCGGAAACAATGAGCAGTTCTTC.

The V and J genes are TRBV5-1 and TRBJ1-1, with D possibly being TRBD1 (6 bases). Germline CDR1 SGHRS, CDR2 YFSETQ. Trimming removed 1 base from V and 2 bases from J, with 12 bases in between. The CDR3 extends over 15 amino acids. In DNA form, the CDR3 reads TGCGCCAGCAGCTTGATGGGGGCCGGAAACACTGAAGCTTTCTTT. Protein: CASSLMGAGNTEAFF. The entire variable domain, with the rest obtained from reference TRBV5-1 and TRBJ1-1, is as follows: KAGVTQTPRYLIKTRGQQVTLSCSPISGHRSVSWYQQTPGQGLQFLFEYFSETQRNKGNFPGRFSGRQFSNSRSEMNVSTLELGDSALYLCASSLMGAGNTEAFFGQGTRLTVV.

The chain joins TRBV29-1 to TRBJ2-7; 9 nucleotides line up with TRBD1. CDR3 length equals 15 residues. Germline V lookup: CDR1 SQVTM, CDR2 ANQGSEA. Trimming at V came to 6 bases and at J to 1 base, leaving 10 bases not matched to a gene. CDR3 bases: TGCAGCGTACTCCATCGGGACAGGGTGTCCTACGAGCAGTACTTC. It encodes CSVLHRDRVSYEQYF.

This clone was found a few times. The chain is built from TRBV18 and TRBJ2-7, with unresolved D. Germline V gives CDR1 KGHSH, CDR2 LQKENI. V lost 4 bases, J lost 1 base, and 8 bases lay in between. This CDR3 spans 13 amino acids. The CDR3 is CASSQASSYEQYF. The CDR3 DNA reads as TGTGCCAGCTCACAAGCTAGTTCCTACGAGCAGTACTTC.

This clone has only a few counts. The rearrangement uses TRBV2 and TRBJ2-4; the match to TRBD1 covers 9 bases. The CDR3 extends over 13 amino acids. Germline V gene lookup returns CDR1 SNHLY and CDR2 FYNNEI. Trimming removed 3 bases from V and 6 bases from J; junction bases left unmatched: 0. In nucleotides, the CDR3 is TGTGCCAGCAGTGAGGGACAGGGAAACATTCAGTACTTC. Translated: CASSEGQGNIQYF.

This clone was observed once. In nucleotides, the CDR3 is TGTGCCAGCAGCTACTCGCGGATGGCTAATGAAAAACTGTTTTTT. This gives the protein CASSYSRMANEKLFF. The chain combines TRBV7-9 with TRBJ1-4, with D hard to call. Trimming stripped 4 bases from V and 3 bases from J, with 12 bases between. Germline-derived CDR1 and CDR2 are SEHNR and FQNEAQ (reference sequence). The CDR3 is made up of 15 amino acids.

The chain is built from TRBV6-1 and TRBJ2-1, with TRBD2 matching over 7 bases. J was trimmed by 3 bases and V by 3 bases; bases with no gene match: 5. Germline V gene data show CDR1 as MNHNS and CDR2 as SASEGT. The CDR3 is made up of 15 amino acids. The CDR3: CASSDLRGSYNEQFF. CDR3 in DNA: TGTGCCAGCAGTGATTTACGCGGGAGCTACAATGAGCAGTTCTTC.

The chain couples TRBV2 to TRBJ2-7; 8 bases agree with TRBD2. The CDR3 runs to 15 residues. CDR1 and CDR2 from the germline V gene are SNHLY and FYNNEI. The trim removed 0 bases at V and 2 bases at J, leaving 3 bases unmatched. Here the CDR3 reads CASSEAVAGTYEQYF. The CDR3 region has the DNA TGTGCCAGCAGTGAAGCGGTAGCGGGGACCTACGAGCAGTACTTC.

CDR3 residues: CAISDRGQGKETQYF. Written as DNA, the CDR3 is TGTGCCATCAGTGATCGCGGACAGGGGAAAGAGACCCAGTACTTC. The chain links TRBV10-3 to TRBJ2-5; TRBD1 matches at 9 bases. The trim removed 3 bases at V and 3 bases at J, leaving 5 bases unmatched. Looked up from germline, CDR1 is ENHRY and CDR2 is SYGVKD. The CDR3 is 15 amino acids.